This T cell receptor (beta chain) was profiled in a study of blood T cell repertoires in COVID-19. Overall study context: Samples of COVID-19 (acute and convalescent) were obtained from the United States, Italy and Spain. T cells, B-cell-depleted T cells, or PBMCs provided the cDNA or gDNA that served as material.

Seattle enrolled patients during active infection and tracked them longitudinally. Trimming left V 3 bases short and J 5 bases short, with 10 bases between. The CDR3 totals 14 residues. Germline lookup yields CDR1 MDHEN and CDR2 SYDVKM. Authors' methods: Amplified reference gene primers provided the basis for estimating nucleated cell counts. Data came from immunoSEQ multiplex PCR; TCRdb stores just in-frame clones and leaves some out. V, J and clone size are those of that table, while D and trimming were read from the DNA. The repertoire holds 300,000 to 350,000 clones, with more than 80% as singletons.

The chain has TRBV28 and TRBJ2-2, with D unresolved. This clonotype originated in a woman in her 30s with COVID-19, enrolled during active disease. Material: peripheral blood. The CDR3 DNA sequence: TGTGCCAGCAGTTTTAGTGCCCCGACCGGGGAGCTGTTTTTT. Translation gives CASSFSAPTGELFF.